Listed below are T cell receptor beta chains from one sample, sequenced in a study of CD8+CD57+ T cells in acquired aplastic anemia. MiXCR was run by TCRdb on the reads, yielding one entry per CDR3 protein. The sample contains about half a million distinct CDR3 sequences, over 25% of which appear only once. The sequenced sample consisted of sorted CD4+, CD8+, or CD8+CD57+ T cells (not recorded which) from PBMCs. The receptor set was obtained from a human donor with aplastic anemia. Both conserved end residues are part of each CDR3. Fields, in order: CDR3 DNA, CDR3 protein, V gene, D gene, clone size, CDR3 length, J gene. D genes are given only for firm matches. Clone size is shown for a subset of rows, as once, few, many or a class of expanded clone.

TGTGCCAGCCTACCACAAGGACAGGGGGAACTGTTTTTT | CASLPQGQGELFF | TRBV7-9 | TRBD1 | - | 13 | TRBJ1-4
TGTGCCAGCAGCTTGGCTCAGACATATGGCTACACCTTC | CASSLAQTYGYTF | TRBV5-5 | - | - | 13 | TRBJ1-2
TGTGCCACCAAGGTCGTCGCTGCGAACACTGAAGCTTTCTTT | CATKVVAANTEAFF | TRBV15 | - | - | 14 | TRBJ1-1
TGTGCCAGCAAACCAGAGTTTGACACTGAAGCTTTCTTT | CASKPEFDTEAFF | TRBV7-9 | - | - | 13 | TRBJ1-1
TGTGCCAGCAGCTACGGGCCCGAGAACGAGCAGTACTTC | CASSYGPENEQYF | TRBV11-3 | - | - | 13 | TRBJ2-7
TGTGCCAGCAGTTTATCATTTAGGTCAGGTACTGAAGCTTTCTTT | CASSLSFRSGTEAFF | TRBV12-3/TRBV12-4 | - | - | 15 | TRBJ1-1
TGTGCCAGCAGTCAGACTAGCGGGAGAACCTCTACCGGGGAGCTGTTTTTT | CASSQTSGRTSTGELFF | TRBV9 | TRBD2 | once | 17 | TRBJ2-2
TGTGCCAGCAGTGAAGGAGCCAGGACCTATAGCAATCAGCCCCAGCATTTT | CASSEGARTYSNQPQHF | TRBV6-1 | - | few | 17 | TRBJ1-5
TGTGCCACCGGGGCCGGGGGTGGCAATCAGCCCCAGCATTTT | CATGAGGGNQPQHF | TRBV24-1 | - | many | 14 | TRBJ1-5
TGCGCCAGCAGCCCAGCCAGGGATCGTGGTATTATCGGGGAGCTGTTTTTT | CASSPARDRGIIGELFF | TRBV4-1 | - | - | 17 | TRBJ2-2
TGCGCCAGCAGTGAGGTGAGCTACACCTTC | CASSEVSYTF | TRBV10-2 | - | - | 10 | TRBJ1-2
TGTGCCAGCAGCCGGGGACAGGGGGCGGCGGAAGCTTTCTTT | CASSRGQGAAEAFF | TRBV7-2 | TRBD1 | - | 14 | TRBJ1-1
TGTGCCAGCAGCTTAAAGACGGAATCCTACGAGCAGTACTTC | CASSLKTESYEQYF | TRBV12-3/TRBV12-4 | - | few | 14 | TRBJ2-7
TGTGCCAGCAGCCCGGACCCTAATCCCGAAAACATTCAGTACTTC | CASSPDPNPENIQYF | TRBV3-1 | - | - | 15 | TRBJ2-4
TGTGCCAGTAGTGTAGGCCCGACGGAGCAAGAGACCCAGTACTTC | CASSVGPTEQETQYF | TRBV19 | - | many | 15 | TRBJ2-5
TGTGCCAGCAGTTTATCGGTCTCAGGACTAGCCTACAATGAGCAGTTCTTC | CASSLSVSGLAYNEQFF | TRBV27 | TRBD2 | once | 17 | TRBJ2-1
TGCAGTGCTAGAGAACAGATTTCAGGATCCTACGAGCAGTACTTC | CSAREQISGSYEQYF | TRBV20-1 | - | - | 15 | TRBJ2-7
TGTGCCAGCAGGCCCCCACAGCCCCCCTACGAGCAGTACTTC | CASRPPQPPYEQYF | TRBV6-1 | - | few | 14 | TRBJ2-7
TGTGCCAGCAGTGAGGGGGCTCCAAGCAATCAGCCCCAGCATTTT | CASSEGAPSNQPQHF | TRBV2 | - | - | 15 | TRBJ1-5
TGTGCCAGCAGTAGAAACCAGGGGGCGTGGGGCTACACCTTC | CASSRNQGAWGYTF | TRBV6-1 | TRBD1 | many | 14 | TRBJ1-2
TGTGCCAGCAGCCAAACCCGGGACAACTACGAGCAGTACTTC | CASSQTRDNYEQYF | TRBV3-1 | - | - | 14 | TRBJ2-7
TGTGCCAGCAGTTACTCGTTGGCCCTAAACGAGCAGTACTTC | CASSYSLALNEQYF | TRBV6-5 | - | - | 14 | TRBJ2-7
TGTGCCAGCAGCGTAGCGCCGGGCGGGAGCCACAATGAGCAGTTCTTC | CASSVAPGGSHNEQFF | TRBV9 | TRBD2 | few | 16 | TRBJ2-1